This T cell receptor beta chain was recovered during a study of CD8+CD57+ T cells in acquired aplastic anemia. Study-wide context: An average of approximately 3.2 ug of DNA was obtained from sorted CD4+ and CD8+ cells.

The germline CDR1 and CDR2 sequences are LNHDA and SQIVND (reference sequence). CDR3 length equals 14 residues. V lost 7 bases and J lost 7; bases outside the gene matches: 8. Using genomic DNA as the template, TCR beta VDJ and CDR3 profiling was carried out. TCRdb reanalysed the reads using MiXCR and keeps one entry per CDR3 protein. The table lists 150,000 to 200,000 distinct CDR3 sequences, roughly half of them singletons, with about 1.7% in the top ten. General study points: Patients and controls shared over 25 CD8+ CDR3 sequences.

This clonotype was seen many times. What it recognizes is unknown. Before being chosen for sequencing, patients had shown CD8+CD57+ cell expansion by flow cytometry. Diagnosis of severe acquired aplastic anemia applied to all patients. Sampling of blood occurred while the patients had still received no therapy. The chain recombines TRBV19 with TRBJ2-1; 9 bases agree with TRBD2. Sequencing input: sorted CD4+, CD8+, or CD8+CD57+ T cells (not recorded which) from PBMCs. This clonotype originated in a human donor with aplastic anemia. As DNA, the CDR3 is TGTGCCAGTATAGCAGCGGGAGGTGAAAATGAGCAGTTCTTC. Its protein is CASIAAGGENEQFF.